A single sample gave rise to the 20 T cell receptor beta chains below, sequenced in a study of cytomegalovirus exposure and HLA in healthy donors. This PCR relied on a set of 60 Vbeta primers and 13 Jbeta primers. Some clones are missing from TCRdb's copy, which holds only in-frame ones; the method was immunoSEQ multiplex PCR. The data contain roughly 200,000 clones, roughly 85% of them seen just once; the ten biggest clones take up approximately 1.5%. The sample taken for sequencing was PBMCs. These receptors were taken from a woman between 18 and 29 years old in good health and CMV-seronegative.

This clone was recorded a few times. Other DNA variants within this sample encode the same CDR3. This chain uses TRBV5-1 with TRBJ2-1; TRBD2 aligns across 7 bases. Per the germline V gene, CDR1 is SGHRS and CDR2 is YFSETQ. This CDR3 is built from 14 residues. V lost 1 base, J lost 3 bases, and 1 base stayed unmatched. CDR3 coding DNA: TGCGCCAGCAGCTTGTCTAGCGGCTACAATGAGCAGTTCTTC. Encoded protein: CASSLSSGYNEQFF. Filled out from reference TRBV5-1 and TRBJ2-1, the complete variable domain reads KAGVTQTPRYLIKTRGQQVTLSCSPISGHRSVSWYQQTPGQGLQFLFEYFSETQRNKGNFPGRFSGRQFSNSRSEMNVSTLELGDSALYLCASSLSSGYNEQFFGPGTRLTVL.

The chain couples TRBV11-2 to TRBJ2-2; D is undetermined. V was cut by 5 bases and J by 1 base, with 11 bases left in between. From germline, CDR1 is SGHAT and CDR2 FQNNGV. The CDR3 totals 15 residues. The DNA for the CDR3 is TGTGCCAGCAGCCCGAGCACGGTGAACACCGGGGAGCTGTTTTTT. Its translation is CASSPSTVNTGELFF.

The CDR3 loop is CASSQGLGARWSTEAFF. The CDR3 nucleotides are TGCGCCAGCAGCCAAGGTTTGGGGGCGCGGTGGAGCACTGAAGCTTTCTTT. The chain employs TRBV4-3 and TRBJ1-1, with D possibly being TRBD1 (6 bases). Between the trimmed V and J ends, which lost 1 base and 4 bases, there was a span of 19 bases. This CDR3 has 17 residues. From germline, CDR1 is LGHNA and CDR2 YSLEER.

This clone has just a few counts. This chain uses TRBV6-6 with TRBJ1-1; D possibly corresponds to TRBD1 (5 bases). V gave up 2 bases and J gave up 4 bases, with 8 bases separating them. From germline, CDR1 is MNHNY and CDR2 SVGAGI (reference sequence). This CDR3 has 13 amino acids. The DNA of the CDR3 is TGTGCCAGCAGTTACCAGGGTTCCACTGAAGCTTTCTTT. Translating gives CASSYQGSTEAFF.

The rearrangement links TRBV11-2 to TRBJ1-1, with 9 bases that match TRBD1. The germline V gene encodes CDR1 SGHAT and CDR2 FQNNGV. V was pared by 5 bases and J by 7 bases, with 11 bases of the junction left unmatched. The CDR3 contains 15 residues. The CDR3 reads CASSTSDRGRNEAFF. The DNA for the CDR3 is TGTGCCAGCAGCACTTCTGACAGGGGGAGGAATGAAGCTTTCTTT.

This clone was counted a few times. The genes are TRBV4-3 and TRBJ2-2, with TRBD2 matching 10 bases. V dropped 0 bases and J dropped 5; count of bases not matched to a gene: 6. The CDR3 length is 17 residues. Germline assignment: CDR1 LGHNA and CDR2 YSLEER. CDR3 sequence reads: CASSQDRTSGTTGELFF. CDR3 coding DNA: TGCGCCAGCAGCCAAGATCGTACTAGCGGGACTACCGGGGAGCTGTTTTTT.

The J gene is TRBJ2-1, the V gene TRBV7-6; D is unclear. The CDR3 is made up of 13 amino acids. Trimming left V 2 bases short and J 9 bases short, with 11 bases between. In germline, CDR1 is SGHVS, CDR2 FNYEAQ. The CDR3 DNA follows: TGTGCCAGCAGCTTATCGCAACAAACTGAGCAGTTCTTC. Its protein is CASSLSQQTEQFF.

This clone was observed a handful of times. The chain joins TRBV23-1 to TRBJ2-5, with TRBD1 as a possible D gene (6 bases). TRBV23-1 is an ORF, with its function uncertain. The CDR3 covers 15 residues. The V end was cut by 2 bases, the J end by 5 bases, with 15 bases between. Written as DNA, the CDR3 is TGCGCCAGCAGTCAAGGGACACCCACTTGGGAGACCCAGTACTTC. It yields the protein CASSQGTPTWETQYF.

This clone has just a few counts. CDR3 nucleotide sequence: TGTGCCAGCAGTGTACCTACTAGCGGGAGGGAAGATACGCAGTATTTT. It translates to CASSVPTSGREDTQYF. The chain combines TRBV6-1 with TRBJ2-3; 13 nucleotides align to TRBD2. The CDR3 has 16 residues. The V segment lost 4 bases and the J segment 5 bases; nucleotides outside the gene matches: 6. Germline-derived CDR1 and CDR2 are MNHNS and SASEGT.

This clone was seen a few times. A clone one base away is much larger, so this may be a read error. The identical CDR3 is also encoded by other nucleotide sequences in the sample. The V gene is TRBV4-3, the J gene TRBJ1-5; no clear D gene. CDR1 is LGHNA and CDR2 is YSLEER in the germline V gene. The CDR3 length is 15 residues. V was clipped by 0 bases and J by 1 base, with 7 bases between them. Here the CDR3 reads CASSQDWASNQPQHF. The CDR3 DNA sequence: TGCGCCAGCAGCCAAGATTGGGCCAGCAATCAGCCCCAGCATTTT.

Only one count was recorded for this clone. The chain has TRBV6-1 and TRBJ2-7; 9 bases agree with TRBD2. The ends lost 9 bases at V and 5 bases at J; junction bases unmatched: 11. This CDR3 has 14 amino acids. From germline, CDR1 is MNHNS and CDR2 SASEGT. CDR3 protein: CASTGASGTHEQYV. For the CDR3, the DNA is TGTGCCAGTACTGGGGCTAGCGGGACCCACGAGCAGTACGTC.

The gene calls are TRBV4-3 and TRBJ1-2; 8 bases map to TRBD1. CDR1 and CDR2 from the germline V gene are LGHNA and YSLEER. V gave up 4 bases and J gave up 3 bases; unmatched junction bases: 7. This CDR3 is built from 15 residues. The CDR3 DNA reads as TGCGCCAGCAGCCTACGGACAGGGAAAGACTATGGCTACACCTTC. Protein product: CASSLRTGKDYGYTF.

V usage is TRBV7-2 and J usage is TRBJ2-6; TRBD2 is a possible D gene (6 bases). V gave up 2 bases and J gave up 6 bases, with 11 bases separating them. There are 15 residues in the CDR3. Germline lookup yields CDR1 SGHTA and CDR2 FQGNSA. This CDR3 reads CASSLPQGLANVLTF. The DNA for the CDR3 is TGTGCCAGCAGCTTACCCCAGGGACTGGCCAACGTCCTGACTTTC.

V gene TRBV11-2 combines with J gene TRBJ1-2; TRBD1 is a possible D gene (6 bases). The CDR3 covers 15 residues. CDR1 is SGHAT, CDR2 FQNNGV, per germline. V was cut by 1 base and J by 2 bases, with 11 bases left in between. The CDR3 sequence: CASSLGTVLNYGYTF. CDR3 nucleotide sequence: TGTGCCAGCAGCTTAGGGACAGTGCTAAACTATGGCTACACCTTC.

The CDR3 loop reads CASSVAPAGLAGNEQFF. CDR3 DNA: TGTGCCAGCAGCGTAGCCCCTGCGGGACTAGCAGGCAATGAGCAGTTCTTC. The chain carries TRBV9 and TRBJ2-1; 9 nucleotides agree with TRBD2. V shed 0 bases, J shed 6 bases, and the junction held 10 bases outside the gene matches. Germline V lookup: CDR1 SGDLS, CDR2 YYNGEE. The CDR3 loop spans 17 amino acids.

The chain joins TRBV28 to TRBJ1-2; 7 positions match TRBD1. Losses at the gene ends were 4 bases for V and 3 bases for J; bases not matched to a gene: 5. The CDR3 loop spans 14 amino acids. Germline lookup yields CDR1 MDHEN and CDR2 SYDVKM. In nucleotides, the CDR3 is TGTGCCAGCAGTTCCCTACAGGGGTACTATGGCTACACCTTC. Translation: CASSSLQGYYGYTF.

This clone is a singleton in its sample. The gene calls are TRBV7-2 and TRBJ2-5, with TRBD2 matching 11 bases. The CDR3 length is 16 residues. In germline, CDR1 is SGHTA, CDR2 FQGNSA. Germline trimming cut 2 bases from V and 2 bases from J; bases unmatched to any gene: 4. The CDR3 DNA follows: TGTGCCAGCAGCTTACTACTAGCGGGAGAACAAGAGACCCAGTACTTC. Its protein is CASSLLLAGEQETQYF.

A note on this clone: A read error may account for a junction end that differs from germline. This chain links TRBV7-2 with TRBJ1-1; 9 bases line up with TRBD1. The V gene's germline CDR1 is SGHTA and CDR2 FQGNSA. This CDR3 spans 14 amino acids. CDR3 region: CASSRGQGNAEAFF. The DNA of the CDR3 is TGTGCCAGCAGCCGAGGACAGGGGAACGCTGAAGCTTTCTTT. Supplemented by reference TRBV7-2 and TRBJ1-1, the full variable domain reads GAGVSQSPSNKVTEKGKDVELRCDPISGHTALYWYRQSLGQGLEFLIYFQGNSAPDKSGLPSDRFSAERTGGSVSTLTIQRTQQEDSAVYLCASSRGQGNAEAFFGQGTRLTVV.

This chain joins TRBV9 and TRBJ1-2; weak D call: TRBD1 (6 bases). Trimming took off 3 bases at V and 4 bases at J, with 10 bases between the two ends. The CDR3 has 13 amino acids. Germline CDR1 SGDLS, CDR2 YYNGEE. CDR3 coding DNA: TGTGCCAGCAGCGCTGGACAGCTCTATGGCTACACCTTC. Its translation is CASSAGQLYGYTF. The complete variable domain, with remaining parts taken from reference TRBV9 and TRBJ1-2, reads DSGVTQTPKHLITATGQRVTLRCSPRSGDLSVYWYQQSLDQGLQFLIQYYNGEERAKGNILERFSAQQFPDLHSELNLSSLELGDSALYFCASSAGQLYGYTFGSGTRLTVV.

The chain uses TRBV4-3 and TRBJ2-1; TRBD2 is a possible D gene (5 bases). CDR3 size: 17 residues. The V end lost 0 bases, the J end lost 0 bases, and 12 bases lay between the germline ends. CDR1 and CDR2 from the germline V gene are LGHNA and YSLEER. CDR3 amino acids: CASSQERVLSSYNEQFF. The CDR3 DNA follows: TGCGCCAGCAGCCAAGAGAGGGTCCTGAGCTCCTACAATGAGCAGTTCTTC.